Sequencing of this T cell receptor (beta chain) was carried out in a study of CXCR3-negative and CXCR3-positive naive CD8 T cells. At the level of the study: Each library gave roughly 1.5 +/- 0.3 million of roughly 130 million TRB reads. Broader study findings: Naive cells that were CXCR3-negative or CXCR3-positive used TRBV-TRBJ genes alike, while memory cells diverged. Relative to CXCR3-negative naive cells, CXCR3-positive naive cells had more hydrophobic TRB CDR3s. Both of the naive subsets showed about the same high diversity, but memory CD8+ cells had much less.

Naive CD8+ T lymphocytes were specified as CD45RO-CCR7+CD27+CD95-. In germline, CDR1 is DFQATT, CDR2 SNEGSKA (reference sequence). The CDR3 runs to 15 residues. To note about this clonotype: As yet, its antigen is unknown.

All TRB cDNA libraries came from 5' RACE performed with UMI labels. After re-calling the 5' RACE reads, TCRdb lists one entry per CDR3 protein, DNA absent. The sample spans about 98,000 distinct CDR3 sequences; the ten largest clones claim roughly 1.1%. The source material was naive CXCR3+ CD8+ T cells from blood. Described subset: CD45RO-CCR7+CD27+CD95- naive CD8+ T cells expressing CXCR3 (TNR3+). This receptor was obtained from a human donor in good health. Some clones in this sample may be carry-over from other donors' samples. This sequence joins TRBV20-1 and TRBJ2-5. The CDR3 loop is CSARDRLGSWETQYF.